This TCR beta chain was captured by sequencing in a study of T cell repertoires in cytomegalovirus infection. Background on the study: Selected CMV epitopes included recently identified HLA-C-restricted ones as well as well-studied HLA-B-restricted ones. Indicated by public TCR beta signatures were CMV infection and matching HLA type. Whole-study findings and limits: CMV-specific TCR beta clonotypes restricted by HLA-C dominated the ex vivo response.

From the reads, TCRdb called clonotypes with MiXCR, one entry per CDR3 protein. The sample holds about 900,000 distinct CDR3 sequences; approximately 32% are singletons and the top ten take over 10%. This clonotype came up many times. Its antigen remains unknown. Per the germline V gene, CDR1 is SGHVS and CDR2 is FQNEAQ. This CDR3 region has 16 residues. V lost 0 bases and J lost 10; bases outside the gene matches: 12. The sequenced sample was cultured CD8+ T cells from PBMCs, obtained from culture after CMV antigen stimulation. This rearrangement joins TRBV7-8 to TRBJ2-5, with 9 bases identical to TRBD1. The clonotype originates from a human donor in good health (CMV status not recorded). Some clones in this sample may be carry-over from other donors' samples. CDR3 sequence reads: CASSLAPGQGTKDQYF. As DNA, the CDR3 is TGTGCCAGCAGCTTAGCGCCTGGACAGGGGACGAAAGACCAGTACTTC.